This T cell receptor beta chain stems from a study of read filtering for tumor transcriptome and immune sequencing. Study-level background: Patients were 17 male and roughly 15 female, mean age 65.9 years, range about 40 to 85.

Per germline, CDR1 DFQATT and CDR2 SNEGSKA (reference sequence). This CDR3 comprises 13 residues. Note on this clonotype: This may be a read error: a much more frequent sequence differs by one nucleotide.

This library used around 400 ng RNA and molecular barcoded adaptors spanning alpha/delta and beta/gamma chains. Each CDR3 protein gets one entry after TCRdb re-called the reads with MiXCR. The sample consists of some 43,000 distinct CDR3 sequences, roughly 12% of them appearing once. This TCR derives from a donor aged 40 or over with multiple myeloma. Sequences were obtained from a population of CD138-negative cells sorted from bone marrow. This chain links TRBV20-1 with TRBJ2-5; D might be TRBD2 (6 bases). The CDR3, as DNA: TGCAGTGCTTCCCGGGAGAGGAAAGAGACCCAGTGCTTC. The encoded protein is CSASRERKETQCF.